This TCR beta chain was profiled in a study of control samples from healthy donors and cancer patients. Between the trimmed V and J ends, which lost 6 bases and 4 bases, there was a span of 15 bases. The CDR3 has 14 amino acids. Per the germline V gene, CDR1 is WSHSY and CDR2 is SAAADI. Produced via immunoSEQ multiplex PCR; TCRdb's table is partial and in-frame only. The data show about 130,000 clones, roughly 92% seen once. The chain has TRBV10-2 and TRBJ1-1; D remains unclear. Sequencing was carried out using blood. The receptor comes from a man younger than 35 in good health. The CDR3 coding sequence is TGCGCCAGCAGATCCGGGCCGAGGTCCACTGAAGCTTTCTTT. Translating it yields CASRSGPRSTEAFF.